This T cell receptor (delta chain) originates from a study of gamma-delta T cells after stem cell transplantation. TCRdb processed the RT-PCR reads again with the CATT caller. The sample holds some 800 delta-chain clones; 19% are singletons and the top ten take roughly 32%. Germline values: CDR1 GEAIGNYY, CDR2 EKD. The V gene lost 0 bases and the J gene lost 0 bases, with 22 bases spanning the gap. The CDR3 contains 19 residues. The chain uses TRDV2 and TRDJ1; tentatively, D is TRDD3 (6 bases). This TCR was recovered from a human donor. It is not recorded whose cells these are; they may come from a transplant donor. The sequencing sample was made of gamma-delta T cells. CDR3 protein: CACDTVGTGITLDTDKLIF. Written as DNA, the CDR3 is TGTGCCTGTGACACCGTTGGCACTGGGATAACACTTGACACCGATAAACTCATCTTT.